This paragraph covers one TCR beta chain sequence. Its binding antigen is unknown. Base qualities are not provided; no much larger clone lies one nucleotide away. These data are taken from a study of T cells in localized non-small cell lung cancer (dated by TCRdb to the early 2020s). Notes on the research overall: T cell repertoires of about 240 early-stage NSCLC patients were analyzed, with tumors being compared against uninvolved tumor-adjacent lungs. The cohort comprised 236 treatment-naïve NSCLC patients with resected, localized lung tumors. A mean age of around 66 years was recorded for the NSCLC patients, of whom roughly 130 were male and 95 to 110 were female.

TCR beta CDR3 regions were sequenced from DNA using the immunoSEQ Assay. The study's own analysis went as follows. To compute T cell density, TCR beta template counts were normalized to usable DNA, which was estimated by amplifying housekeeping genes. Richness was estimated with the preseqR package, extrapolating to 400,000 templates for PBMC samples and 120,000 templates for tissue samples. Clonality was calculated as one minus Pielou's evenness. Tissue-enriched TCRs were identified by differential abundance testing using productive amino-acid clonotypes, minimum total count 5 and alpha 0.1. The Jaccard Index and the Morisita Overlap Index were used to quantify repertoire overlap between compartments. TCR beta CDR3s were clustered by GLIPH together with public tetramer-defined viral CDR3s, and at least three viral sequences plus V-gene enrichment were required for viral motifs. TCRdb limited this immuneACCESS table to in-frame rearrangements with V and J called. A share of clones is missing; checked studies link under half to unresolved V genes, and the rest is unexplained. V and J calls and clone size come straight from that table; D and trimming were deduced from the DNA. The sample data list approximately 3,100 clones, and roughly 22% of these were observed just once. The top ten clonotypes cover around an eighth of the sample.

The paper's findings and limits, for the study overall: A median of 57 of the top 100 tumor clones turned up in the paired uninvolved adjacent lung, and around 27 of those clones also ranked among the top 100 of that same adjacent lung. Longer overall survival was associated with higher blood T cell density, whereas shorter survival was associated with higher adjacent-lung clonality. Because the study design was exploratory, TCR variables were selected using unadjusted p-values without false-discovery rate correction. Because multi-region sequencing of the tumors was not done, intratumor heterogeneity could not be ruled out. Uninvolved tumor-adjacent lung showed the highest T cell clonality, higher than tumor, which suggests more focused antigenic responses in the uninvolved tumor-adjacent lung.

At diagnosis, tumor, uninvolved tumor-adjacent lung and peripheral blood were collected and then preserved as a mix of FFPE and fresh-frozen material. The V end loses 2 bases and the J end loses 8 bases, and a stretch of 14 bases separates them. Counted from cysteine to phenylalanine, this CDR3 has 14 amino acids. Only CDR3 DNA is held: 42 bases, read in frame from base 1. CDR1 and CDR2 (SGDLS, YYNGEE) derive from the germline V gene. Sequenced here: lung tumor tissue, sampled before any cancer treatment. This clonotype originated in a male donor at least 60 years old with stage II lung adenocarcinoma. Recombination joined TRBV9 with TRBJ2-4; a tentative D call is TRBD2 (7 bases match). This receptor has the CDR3 CASSVAGAGDIQYF. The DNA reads TGTGCCAGCAGCGTGGCGGGGGCAGGGGACATTCAGTACTTC.